This T cell receptor beta chain was obtained from a study of spatial heterogeneity in lung cancer. Germline CDR1 reads SGHVS; CDR2 reads FNYEAQ. V was pared by 1 base and J by 1 base, with 11 bases between. CDR3 length: 17 residues. Regarding time point: sample taken at primary tumor resection. Unsorted whole RNA from tumor, nontumor lung or frozen PBMC underwent sequencing. Samples were donated by 72 untreated early-stage non-small cell lung cancer patients. The sample holds many counts of this clonotype. The antigen is undetermined. Study results and limitations: More often at tumor resection than at routine follow-up, ubiquitous expanded tumor TCRs were detected in the blood.

Every molecule of TCR cDNA had its own unique molecular identifier. A single record per CDR3 protein comes from TCRdb applying MiXCR to the 5' RACE reads. This table holds 26,000 or so distinct CDR3 sequences, around 8% found once. Sample: PBMCs, taken at surgery. The rearrangement uses TRBV7-6 and TRBJ2-6, with D unclear. This TCR derives from a female donor with early-stage non-small cell lung cancer. The DNA of the CDR3 is TGTGCCAGCAGCTTAGAGGGCCGCGGATCTGGGGCCAACGTCCTGACTTTC. Translation gives CASSLEGRGSGANVLTF.